This T cell receptor (beta chain) was sequenced during a study of monozygotic twins with inflammatory bowel disease. Study-wide findings and caveats: Especially with disease activity, IBD patients shared fewer clonotypes with others than healthy twins did.

Researchers used template switching to add UMIs featuring a 6-nucleotide sample barcode. TCRdb processed the 5' RACE reads again and assigns one entry to each CDR3 protein, with no DNA. With about 300,000 distinct CDR3 sequences in the sample, the ten largest clones hold approximately 5.9%. Turning to this clonotype: Its antigen is not known.

The germline V gene encodes CDR1 SGHRS and CDR2 YFSETQ. The CDR3 runs to 15 residues. This TCR was recovered from a human donor with ulcerative colitis or Crohn's disease, or a healthy co-twin of an affected twin (not recorded which). The chain uses TRBV5-1 and TRBJ2-7; TCRdb calls TRBD1, which cannot be checked without DNA. Material for sequencing was blood. CDR3 amino acids: CASSFDRPNSYEQYF.